This TCR beta chain comes out of a study of identical twins. Germline trimming cut 8 bases from V and 2 bases from J; bases unmatched to any gene: 13. Germline values: CDR1 SQVTM, CDR2 ANQGSEA. The CDR3 covers 16 residues. Donors were all healthy Caucasians. This clonotype has at least ten counts. TCRdb processed the 5' RACE reads anew with MiXCR; each CDR3 protein has one entry. Among about 720,000 distinct CDR3 sequences, around a sixth were seen once, and the ten largest hold around 12%. Separately, the same data were catalogued under a study of T cells expressing NK-cell markers. That publication notes: The study found these clonotypes also leading the CD3+CD56-NKG2C+ fraction in a few donors. HCMV specificity of the expanded NKG2C+ T cell clones was not established.

The rearrangement uses TRBV29-1 and TRBJ2-3, with TRBD2 matching over 10 bases. Sequences were obtained from PBMCs. The receptor comes from a woman under 30 in good health. CDR3 protein: CSFNSYLAGATDTQYF. The DNA of the CDR3 is TGCAGCTTCAACTCATATCTAGCGGGGGCCACAGATACGCAGTATTTT.